This T cell receptor (beta chain) appears in the sequencing data of a study of breast tumors, draining lymph nodes, adjacent tissues. TCRdb re-derived calls from the multiplex PCR reads in MiXCR, one entry per CDR3 protein. The table has about 180,000 distinct CDR3 sequences, around a third seen once. This clonotype was seen many times. The lymph nodes were axillary draining lymph nodes from breast cancer patients. V dropped 5 bases and J dropped 3 bases, with 14 bases sitting between them. The CDR3 is 14 residues long. V gene TRBV12-3 or TRBV12-4 combines with J gene TRBJ2-7; tentatively, D is TRBD1 (6 bases). Sequencing was done on a sample of axillary lymph node tissue. The sequence derives from a female donor with breast cancer. Some clones in this sample may be carry-over from other donors' samples. CDR3 residues: CASSPPGHLYEQYF. The CDR3, as DNA: TGTGCCAGCAGTCCCCCGGGACACCTCTACGAGCAGTACTTC.